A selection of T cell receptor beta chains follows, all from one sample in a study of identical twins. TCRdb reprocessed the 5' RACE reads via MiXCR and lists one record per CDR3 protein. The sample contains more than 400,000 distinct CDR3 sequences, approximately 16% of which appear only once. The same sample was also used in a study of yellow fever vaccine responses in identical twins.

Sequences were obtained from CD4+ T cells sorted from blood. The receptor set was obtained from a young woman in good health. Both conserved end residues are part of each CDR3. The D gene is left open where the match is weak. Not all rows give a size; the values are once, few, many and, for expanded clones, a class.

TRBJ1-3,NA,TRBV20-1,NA,TGCAGTGCATCTGACAGGAGCTCTGGAAACACCATATATTTT,CSASDRSSGNTIYF
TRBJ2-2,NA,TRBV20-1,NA,TGCAGTGCCCTTTTACGAGGCGGGGAGCTGTTTTTT,CSALLRGGELFF
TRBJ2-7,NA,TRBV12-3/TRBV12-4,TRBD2,TGTGCCAGCAGTCGGGGACTAGCGGGGAGAGGTGAGCAGTACTTC,CASSRGLAGRGEQYF
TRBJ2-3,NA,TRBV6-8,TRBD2,TGTGCCAGCACGGGCCTAGCGGGGGCCATCACAGATACGCAGTATTTT,CASTGLAGAITDTQYF
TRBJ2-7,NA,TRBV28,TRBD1,TGTGCCAGCAGTTTGTCCGGGACAGGGGCGGGCGAGCAGTACTTC,CASSLSGTGAGEQYF
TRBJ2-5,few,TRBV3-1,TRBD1,TGTGCCAGCAGCCAACCGACAGGGGGCGCTTTGACCAGGGAGACCCAGTACTTC,CASSQPTGGALTRETQYF
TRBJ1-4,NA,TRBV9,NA,TGTGCCAGCAGCGTAGCCTCAGGACAATCCGAAAAGAATAATGAAAAACTGTTTTTT,CASSVASGQSEKNNEKLFF
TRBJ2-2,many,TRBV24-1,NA,TGTGCCACCAGTGATCAAAACACCGGGGAGCTGTTTTTT,CATSDQNTGELFF
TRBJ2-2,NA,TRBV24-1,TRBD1,TGTGCCACCAGTGATCCCGGGACAGGCGCCGGGGAGCTGTTTTTT,CATSDPGTGAGELFF
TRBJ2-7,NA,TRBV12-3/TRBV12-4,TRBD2,TGTGCCAGCAGTCGACTAGCTTGGGGGACCTACGAGCAGTACTTC,CASSRLAWGTYEQYF
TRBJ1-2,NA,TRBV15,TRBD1,TGTGCCACCACCGAGGACAGGGCAACTTATGGCTACACCTTC,CATTEDRATYGYTF
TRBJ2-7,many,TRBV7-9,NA,TGTGCCAGCAGCTTAGTGGGGGAGCAGTACTTC,CASSLVGEQYF
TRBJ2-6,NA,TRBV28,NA,TGTGCCAGCAGTGGGTCAGGGATCCGCTCTGGGGCCAACGTCCTGACTTTC,CASSGSGIRSGANVLTF
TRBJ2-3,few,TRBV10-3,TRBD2,TGTGCCGGACGGGGGGGGCCCACAGATACGCAGTATTTT,CAGRGGPTDTQYF
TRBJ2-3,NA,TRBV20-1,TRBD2,TGCAGTGCTAAGCGGGGGGACATAGATACGCAGTATTTT,CSAKRGDIDTQYF
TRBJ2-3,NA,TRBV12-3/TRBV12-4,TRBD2,TGTGCCAGCAGTTTACTAGCGGAAGGCACAGATACGCAGTATTTT,CASSLLAEGTDTQYF
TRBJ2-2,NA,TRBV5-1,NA,TGCGCCAGCAGCTTGGGTGTGGATCTGGCCGGGGAGCTGTTTTTT,CASSLGVDLAGELFF
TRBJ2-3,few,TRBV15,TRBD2,TGTGCCACCAGCAGAGATCGTGCAGCGGGAGGGCGAGATACGCAGTATTTT,CATSRDRAAGGRDTQYF
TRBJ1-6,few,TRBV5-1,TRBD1,TGCGCCAGCAGCTTGGGGGGCAGGGGGCAATCACCCCTCCACTTT,CASSLGGRGQSPLHF
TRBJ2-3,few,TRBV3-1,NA,TGTGCCAGCAGCTTATCCGCGGCCTTTAGCACAGATACGCAGTATTTT,CASSLSAAFSTDTQYF
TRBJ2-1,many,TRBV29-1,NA,TGCAGCGTTGGAGACAGAGACAATGAGCAGTTCTTC,CSVGDRDNEQFF
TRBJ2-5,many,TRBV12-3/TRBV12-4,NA,TGTGCCAGCAGTTTATGGGGGAAAGAGACCCAGTACTTC,CASSLWGKETQYF
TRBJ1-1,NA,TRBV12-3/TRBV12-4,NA,TGTGCCAGCAGTCTTACGGGACGGGGGGGAACTGAAGCTTTCTTT,CASSLTGRGGTEAFF
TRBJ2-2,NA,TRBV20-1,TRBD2,TGCAGTGCACCCGGGGAGGGCCTGGCCGGGGAGCTGTTTTTT,CSAPGEGLAGELFF